The 18 T cell receptor beta chains in this list originate from one sample, sequenced in a study of shared clonotypes between healthy human individuals. TCRdb's copy holds only in-frame clones and misses some; the assay was immunoSEQ multiplex PCR. The table shows fewer than 500,000 clones, with roughly 85% occurring only once. The sample taken for sequencing was PBMCs. All receptors come from a middle-aged woman in good health. Some clones in this sample may be carry-over from other donors' samples.

The V and J genes are TRBV28 and TRBJ1-4; D perhaps matches TRBD1 (5 bases). The CDR3 spans 12 residues. V gave up 6 bases and J gave up 10 bases, with 12 bases separating them. Germline CDR1 reads MDHEN; CDR2 reads SYDVKM. CDR3 loop: CASSQIRGKLFF. The CDR3 DNA follows: TGTGCCAGCAGCCAGATTAGGGGAAAACTGTTTTTT.

The chain has TRBV23-1 and TRBJ2-2, with a tentative D call TRBD1 (5 bases). TRBV23-1 is marked as an open reading frame, function uncertain. CDR3 length: 14 residues. V lost 3 bases to trimming and J lost 1 base, with 6 bases between them. CDR3 in amino acids: CASSHGQNTGELFF. The CDR3 region has the DNA TGCGCCAGCAGTCATGGACAGAACACCGGGGAGCTGTTTTTT.

This chain joins TRBV28 and TRBJ1-5; D gene ambiguous. V lost 0 bases and J 2 bases, leaving 11 bases between the germline ends. Germline V CDR1 and CDR2: MDHEN, SYDVKM. CDR3 size: 16 residues. CDR3: CASSLWGSRGNQPQHF. The CDR3 DNA reads TGTGCCAGCAGTTTATGGGGCTCAAGGGGCAATCAGCCCCAGCATTTT.

The chain couples TRBV6-5 to TRBJ2-1; 8 nucleotides line up with TRBD2. This CDR3 has 16 residues. Looked up from germline, CDR1 is MNHEY and CDR2 is SVGAGI. The trim removed 4 bases at V and 6 bases at J, leaving 11 bases unmatched. CDR3 nucleotides: TGTGCCAGCAGTTCACCGGGAGGGCCCTCGGGCAATGAGCAGTTCTTC. Protein: CASSSPGGPSGNEQFF.

The V call is TRBV6-5, the J call TRBJ2-7; 8 bases map to TRBD1. The CDR3 loop spans 14 amino acids. With 5 bases clipped from V and 1 base from J, the junction kept 4 bases outside the gene matches. Germline CDR1 reads MNHEY; CDR2 reads SVGAGI. The CDR3 is CASSAGQGSYEQYF. As DNA, the CDR3 is TGTGCCAGCAGTGCCGGACAGGGTTCCTACGAGCAGTACTTC.

The CDR3 DNA is TGCGCCAGCAGTGAATGGATCGACAGGGGGGACGGGGAGCTGTTTTTT. It specifies CASSEWIDRGDGELFF. The rearrangement uses TRBV10-1 and TRBJ2-2; 9 bases are a match to TRBD1. The CDR3 consists of 16 residues. After removal of 3 bases from V and 7 bases from J, the junction contained 9 bases not matched to a gene. Looked up from germline, CDR1 is WNHNN and CDR2 is SYGVQD (reference sequence).

The chain is built from TRBV9 and TRBJ2-7; tentatively, D is TRBD1 or TRBD2 (5 bases each). Trimming cost V 4 bases and J 3 bases, with 11 bases left between them. The CDR3 is made up of 13 amino acids. Germline V CDR1 and CDR2: SGDLS, YYNGEE. For the CDR3, the DNA is TGTGCCAGCAGCCCCCGGGACGGCTACGAGCAGTACTTC. It translates to CASSPRDGYEQYF.

The rearrangement joins TRBV4-1 to TRBJ2-7; D is unresolved. Looked up from germline, CDR1 is MGHRA and CDR2 is YSYEKL. V was trimmed by 0 bases and J by 0 bases, leaving 12 bases between them. This CDR3 has 16 residues. The CDR3 protein is CASSQDSTRSSYEQYF. DNA of the CDR3: TGCGCCAGCAGCCAAGATTCAACTCGGAGCTCCTACGAGCAGTACTTC.

The CDR3 region is CASRSPSGTADTQYF. In DNA form, the CDR3 reads TGTGCCAGCAGGTCCCCTAGCGGGACCGCAGATACGCAGTATTTT. The chain couples TRBV11-2 to TRBJ2-3; 9 bases are shared with TRBD2. The CDR3 is made up of 15 amino acids. The germline CDR1 and CDR2 sequences are SGHAT and FQNNGV. V shed 6 bases and J 4 bases; nucleotides not matched to a gene: 8. Looking up the rest from reference TRBV11-2 and TRBJ2-3 gives the full variable domain: EAGVAQSPRYKIIEKRQSVAFWCNPISGHATLYWYQQILGQGPKLLIQFQNNGVVDDSQLPKDRFSAERLKGVDSTLKIQPAKLEDSAVYLCASRSPSGTADTQYFGPGTRLTVL.

Turning to this clone: A far bigger clonotype differs at one base, so this is likely a read error. The J gene is TRBJ1-2, the V gene TRBV29-1; D possibly corresponds to TRBD1 (6 bases). The length of the CDR3 is 13 residues. The ends were cut back, 4 bases at V and 1 base at J, with 10 bases in the middle. Per germline, CDR1 SQVTM and CDR2 ANQGSEA. CDR3 residues: CSVGTEDNYGYTF. The CDR3 region has the DNA TGCAGCGTTGGGACAGAAGATAACTATGGCTACACCTTC.

This clone occurred once. The rearrangement joins TRBV28 to TRBJ1-5; D may be TRBD1 (5 bases). CDR3 length: 14 amino acids. The germline V gene encodes CDR1 MDHEN and CDR2 SYDVKM. V lost 1 base, J lost 3 bases, and 7 bases lay in between. This CDR3 is CASSLSGYNQPQHF. The CDR3 region has the DNA TGTGCCAGCAGTTTATCAGGGTACAATCAGCCCCAGCATTTT. Complete variable domain (other parts from reference TRBV28 and TRBJ1-5): DVKVTQSSRYLVKRTGEKVFLECVQDMDHENMFWYRQDPGLGLRLIYFSYDVKMKEKGDIPEGYSVSREKKERFSLILESASTNQTSMYLCASSLSGYNQPQHFGDGTRLSIL.

V gene TRBV10-1 combines with J gene TRBJ2-1, with 10 bases matching TRBD2. J was trimmed by 10 bases and V by 4 bases; bases with no gene match: 7. The CDR3 totals 14 residues. The germline CDR1 and CDR2 sequences are WNHNN and SYGVQD (reference sequence). The CDR3 DNA sequence: TGCGCCAGCAGTGGGAGCGGGAGGGCCTGGGAGCAGTTCTTC. This codes for CASSGSGRAWEQFF.

This chain connects TRBV27 to TRBJ2-3; possible D gene TRBD1, 6 bases. Germline loops: CDR1 MNHEY, CDR2 SMNVEV (reference sequence). Trimming took off 4 bases at V and 0 bases at J, with 11 bases between the two ends. The CDR3 runs to 15 residues. The CDR3: CASSSTGRSTDTQYF. In DNA form, the CDR3 reads TGTGCCAGCAGTTCGACAGGCCGCAGCACAGATACGCAGTATTTT.

Concerning this clone: Other DNA sequences in this sample translate to the same CDR3. V and J are TRBV7-8 and TRBJ1-5; 7 bases map to TRBD1. V gave up 5 bases and J gave up 2 bases; unmatched junction bases: 3. Germline V CDR1 and CDR2: SGHVS, FQNEAQ. The length of the CDR3 is 14 residues. Here the CDR3 reads CASSRDRGNQPQHF. The CDR3 coding sequence is TGTGCCAGCAGCCGCGACAGGGGCAATCAGCCCCAGCATTTT. The variable domain in full, completed from reference TRBV7-8 and TRBJ1-5, reads GAGVSQSPRYKVAKRGQDVALRCDPISGHVSLFWYQQALGQGPEFLTYFQNEAQLDKSGLPSDRFFAERPEGSVSTLKIQRTQQEDSAVYLCASSRDRGNQPQHFGDGTRLSIL.

The V gene is TRBV28, the J gene TRBJ1-6; D remains ambiguous. The CDR3 has 15 amino acids. CDR1 MDHEN and CDR2 SYDVKM come from the germline V gene. Trimming took 6 bases from V and 7 from J, leaving 16 bases between them. This chain's CDR3 is CASRAAGVGNSPLHF. Here the CDR3 DNA reads TGTGCCAGCAGGGCCGCGGGAGTGGGCAATTCACCCCTCCACTTT.

The chain has TRBV5-6 and TRBJ1-1, with D uncertain. Germline V CDR1 and CDR2: SGHDT, YYEEEE. This CDR3 has 15 amino acids. With 0 bases removed from V and 1 base from J, the gap between germline ends came to 10 bases. The chain's CDR3 is CASSLVGIRNTEAFF. In nucleotides, the CDR3 is TGTGCCAGCAGCTTGGTTGGAATCCGGAACACTGAAGCTTTCTTT.

J is TRBJ1-1 and V is TRBV5-6; 10 nucleotides align to TRBD1. Germline V gene data show CDR1 as SGHDT and CDR2 as YYEEEE. With V trimmed by 4 bases and J by 4 bases, 13 bases remained unmatched. The CDR3 loop spans 17 amino acids. CDR3 residues: CASSRTEDRGFSTEAFF. In DNA form, the CDR3 reads TGTGCCAGCAGCCGCACTGAGGACAGGGGGTTTAGCACTGAAGCTTTCTTT.

The chain couples TRBV6-5 to TRBJ2-5, with 9 positions matching TRBD2. The CDR3 covers 15 residues. The V gene end was trimmed by 0 bases and the J gene end by 7 bases; junction bases not matched to a gene: 6. From germline, CDR1 is MNHEY and CDR2 SVGAGI. The CDR3 DNA reads as TGTGCCAGCAGTTACTCCCTACTAGCGGGTGCGACCCAGTACTTC. It is translated as CASSYSLLAGATQYF.